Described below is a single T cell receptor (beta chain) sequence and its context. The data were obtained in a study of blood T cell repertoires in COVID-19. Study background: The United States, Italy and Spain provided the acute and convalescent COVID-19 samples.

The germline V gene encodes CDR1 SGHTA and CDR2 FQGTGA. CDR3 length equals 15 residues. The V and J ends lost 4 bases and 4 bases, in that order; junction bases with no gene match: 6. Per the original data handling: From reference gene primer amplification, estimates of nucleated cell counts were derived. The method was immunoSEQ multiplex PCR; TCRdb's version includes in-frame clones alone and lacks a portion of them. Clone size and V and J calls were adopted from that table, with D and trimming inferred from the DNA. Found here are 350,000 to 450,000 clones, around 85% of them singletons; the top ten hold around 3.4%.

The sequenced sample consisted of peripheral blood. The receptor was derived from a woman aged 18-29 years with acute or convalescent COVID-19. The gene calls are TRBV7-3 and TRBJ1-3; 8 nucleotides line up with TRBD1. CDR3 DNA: TGTGCCAGCAGCTCCCAGGGGGCTACCGGAAACACCATATATTTT. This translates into CASSSQGATGNTIYF.